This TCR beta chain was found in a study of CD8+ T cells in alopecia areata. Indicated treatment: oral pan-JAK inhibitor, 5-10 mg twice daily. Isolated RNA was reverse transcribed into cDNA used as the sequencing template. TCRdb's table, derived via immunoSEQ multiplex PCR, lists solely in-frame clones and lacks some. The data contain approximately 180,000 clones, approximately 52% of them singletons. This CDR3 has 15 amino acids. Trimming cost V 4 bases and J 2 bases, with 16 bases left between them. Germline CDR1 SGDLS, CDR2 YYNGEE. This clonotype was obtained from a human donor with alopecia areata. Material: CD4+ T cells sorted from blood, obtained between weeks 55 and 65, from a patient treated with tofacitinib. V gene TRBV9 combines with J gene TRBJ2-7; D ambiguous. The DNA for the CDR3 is TGTGCCAGCAGCCCGACCCTTCCCGGACCCTACGAGCAGTACTTC. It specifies CASSPTLPGPYEQYF.